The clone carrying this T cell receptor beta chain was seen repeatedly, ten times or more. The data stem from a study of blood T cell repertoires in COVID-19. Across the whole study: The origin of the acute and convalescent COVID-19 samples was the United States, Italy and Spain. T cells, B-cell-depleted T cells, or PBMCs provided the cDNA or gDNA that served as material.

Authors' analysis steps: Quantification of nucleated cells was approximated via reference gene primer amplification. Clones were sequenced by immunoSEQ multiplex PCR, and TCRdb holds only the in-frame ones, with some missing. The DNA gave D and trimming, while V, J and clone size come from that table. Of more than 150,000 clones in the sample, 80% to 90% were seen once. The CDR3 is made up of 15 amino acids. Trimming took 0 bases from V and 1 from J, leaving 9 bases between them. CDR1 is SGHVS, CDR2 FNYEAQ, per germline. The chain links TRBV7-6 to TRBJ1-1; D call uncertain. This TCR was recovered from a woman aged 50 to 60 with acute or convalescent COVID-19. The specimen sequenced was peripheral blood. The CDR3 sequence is CASSLARGQNTEAFF. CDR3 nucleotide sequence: TGTGCCAGCAGCTTAGCGCGTGGGCAGAACACTGAAGCTTTCTTT.